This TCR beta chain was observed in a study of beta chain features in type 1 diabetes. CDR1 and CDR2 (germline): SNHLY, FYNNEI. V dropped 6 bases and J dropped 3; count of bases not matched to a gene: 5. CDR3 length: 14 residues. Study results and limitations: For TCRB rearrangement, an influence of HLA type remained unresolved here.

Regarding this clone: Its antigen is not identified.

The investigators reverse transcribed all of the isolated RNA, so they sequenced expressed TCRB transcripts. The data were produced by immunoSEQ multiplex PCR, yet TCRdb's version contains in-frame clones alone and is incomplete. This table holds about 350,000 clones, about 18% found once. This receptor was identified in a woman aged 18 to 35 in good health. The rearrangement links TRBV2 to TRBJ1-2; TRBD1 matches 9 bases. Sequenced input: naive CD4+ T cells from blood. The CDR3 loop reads CASRGDRGDYGYTF. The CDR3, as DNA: TGTGCCAGCAGGGGAGACAGGGGGGACTATGGCTACACCTTC.